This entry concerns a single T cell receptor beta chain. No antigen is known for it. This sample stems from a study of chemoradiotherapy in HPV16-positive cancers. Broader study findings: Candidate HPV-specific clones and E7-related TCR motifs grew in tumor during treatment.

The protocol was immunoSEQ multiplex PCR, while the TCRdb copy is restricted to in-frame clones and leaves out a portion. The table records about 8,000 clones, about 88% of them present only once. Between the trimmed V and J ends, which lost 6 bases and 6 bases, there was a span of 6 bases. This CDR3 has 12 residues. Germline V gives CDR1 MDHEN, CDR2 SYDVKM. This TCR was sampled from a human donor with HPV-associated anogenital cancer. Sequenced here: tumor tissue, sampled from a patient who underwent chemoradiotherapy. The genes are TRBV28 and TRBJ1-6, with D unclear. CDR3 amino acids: CASRESNSPLHF. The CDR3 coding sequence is TGTGCCAGCAGGGAATCTAATTCACCCCTCCACTTT.